Listed below are T cell receptor beta chains from one sample, sequenced in a study of T cells in Graves' hyperthyroidism and ophthalmopathy. TCRdb itself ran the multiplex PCR reads through MiXCR, one entry per CDR3 protein. The sample shows hundreds of thousands of distinct CDR3 sequences, roughly 17% of them seen only once. The material sequenced was blood. All receptors come from a woman between 18 and 29 years old with Graves' hyperthyroidism. Both conserved end residues are part of each CDR3. The D gene is left open where the match is weak. Only part of the rows carry a size: once, few, many, or a class if the clone is expanded.

J gene	D gene	V gene	clone size	CDR3 protein	CDR3 DNA
TRBJ1-5	-	TRBV11-2	many	CASSIGSSNQPQHF	TGTGCCAGCAGCATAGGGAGTAGCAATCAGCCCCAGCATTTT
TRBJ1-1	-	TRBV28	many	CASSLGSITEAFF	TGTGCCAGCAGTTTGGGGAGTATCACTGAAGCTTTCTTT
TRBJ1-1	-	TRBV6-2/TRBV6-3	-	CASRPFTRVGDTEAFF	TGTGCCAGCAGACCATTCACCAGGGTGGGCGACACTGAAGCTTTCTTT
TRBJ2-1	-	TRBV4-3	many	CASSDRDKDYNEQFF	TGCGCCAGCAGCGACCGGGACAAAGATTACAATGAGCAGTTCTTC
TRBJ1-3	TRBD1	TRBV29-1	-	CSALTGGVGNTIYF	TGCAGCGCTTTGACAGGGGGCGTTGGAAACACCATATATTTT
TRBJ2-3	-	TRBV12-3/TRBV12-4	many	CASSLRRSYGTDTQYF	TGTGCCAGCAGTTTAAGGCGAAGTTATGGCACAGATACGCAGTATTTT
TRBJ2-3	-	TRBV11-2	many	CASSFRQGGDTQYF	TGTGCCAGCAGCTTTCGGCAGGGAGGAGATACGCAGTATTTT
TRBJ2-2	TRBD1	TRBV2	few	CASNRDRGFTGELFF	TGTGCCAGTAACCGGGACAGGGGGTTCACCGGGGAGCTGTTTTTT
TRBJ2-4	TRBD2	TRBV20-1	many	CSARPGLASAKNIQYF	TGCAGTGCTAGGCCCGGACTAGCTTCGGCCAAAAACATTCAGTACTTC
TRBJ1-2	TRBD1	TRBV24-1	many	CATSDFRTGSGYTF	TGTGCCACCAGTGATTTTCGGACAGGCTCTGGCTACACCTTC
TRBJ2-7	TRBD1	TRBV5-1	-	CASRGEGQGIAEQYF	TGCGCCAGCAGAGGGGAGGGACAGGGAATTGCGGAGCAGTACTTC
TRBJ2-7	-	TRBV5-1	-	CASSLELALAVEQYF	TGCGCCAGCAGCTTGGAACTGGCCCTTGCCGTCGAGCAGTACTTC
TRBJ2-1	TRBD2	TRBV6-2/TRBV6-3	many	CASREPGLAREQFF	TGTGCCAGCAGAGAACCGGGACTAGCACGTGAGCAGTTCTTC
TRBJ2-4	-	TRBV7-9	-	CASSLAASSKNIQYF	TGTGCCAGCAGCTTAGCTGCTAGCAGCAAAAACATTCAGTACTTC
TRBJ1-1	-	TRBV5-5	-	CASSLGGSAFF	TGTGCCAGCAGCTTGGGTGGTAGTGCTTTCTTT
TRBJ1-1	-	TRBV7-9	many	CASSLQGGPDTEAFF	TGTGCCAGCAGCTTACAGGGAGGGCCAGACACTGAAGCTTTCTTT
TRBJ2-1	TRBD2	TRBV6-2/TRBV6-3	many	CASSFGGGAGEQFF	TGTGCCAGCAGCTTCGGGGGGGGGGCGGGTGAGCAGTTCTTC
TRBJ2-3	-	TRBV7-6	-	CASSLEWSGGYTDTQYF	TGTGCCAGCAGCTTAGAGTGGAGTGGCGGATACACAGATACGCAGTATTTT
TRBJ2-7	TRBD2	TRBV7-8	many	CASSFPASGGLHEQYF	TGTGCCAGCAGCTTTCCAGCTAGCGGGGGGTTGCACGAGCAGTACTTC
TRBJ1-6	-	TRBV2	few	CASSTKARSSYNSPLHF	TGTGCCAGCAGTACGAAAGCGAGGAGCTCCTATAATTCACCCCTCCACTTT
TRBJ2-1	TRBD2	TRBV11-3	many	CASSSYLRGAYNEQFF	TGTGCCAGCAGCTCGTACCTGCGGGGGGCCTACAATGAGCAGTTCTTC
TRBJ1-4	-	TRBV6-1	few	CASSPGNLNEKLFF	TGTGCCAGCAGCCCAGGGAATCTCAACGAAAAACTGTTTTTT
TRBJ2-1	-	TRBV10-1	few	CASSGPGGSGNEQFF	TGCGCCAGCAGTGGACCTGGAGGGTCGGGCAATGAGCAGTTCTTC
TRBJ1-4	TRBD1	TRBV7-9	few	CASSPRQGVREKLFF	TGTGCCAGCAGCCCCCGACAGGGGGTAAGGGAAAAACTGTTTTTT
TRBJ2-1	-	TRBV9	many	CASSVTGLDAIEQFF	TGTGCCAGCAGCGTCACGGGACTGGACGCCATTGAGCAGTTCTTC
TRBJ1-6	TRBD1	TRBV7-9	many	CASSALRDREPNSPLHF	TGTGCCAGCAGCGCGCTCCGGGACAGGGAACCGAATTCACCCCTCCACTTT
TRBJ1-6	-	TRBV3-1	few	CASSRRQVPPYNSPLHF	TGTGCCAGCAGCCGTCGACAGGTGCCCCCCTATAATTCACCCCTCCACTTT
TRBJ2-2	-	TRBV7-9	-	CAGGGLSSNTGELFF	TGTGCCGGGGGGGGGCTCAGCTCGAACACCGGGGAGCTGTTTTTT
TRBJ1-4	TRBD1	TRBV7-9	-	CASSLRRQGREKLFF	TGTGCCAGCAGCTTAAGGCGACAGGGAAGGGAAAAACTGTTTTTT
TRBJ2-2	-	TRBV6-4	-	CASSDSPTGELFF	TGTGCCAGCAGTGACTCCCCAACCGGGGAGCTGTTTTTT
TRBJ2-7	-	TRBV4-1	many	CASSQAGRPYEQYF	TGCGCCAGCAGCCAAGCCGGCAGGCCCTACGAGCAGTACTTC
TRBJ2-3	-	TRBV7-9	many	CASGGAADTQYF	TGTGCCAGCGGGGGGGCCGCAGATACGCAGTATTTT
TRBJ2-5	-	TRBV28	few	CASRSLSSKETQYF	TGTGCCAGCAGAAGTTTGTCTTCGAAAGAGACCCAGTACTTC
TRBJ1-4	TRBD1	TRBV3-1	-	CASSRGTDPTNEKLFF	TGTGCCAGCAGCCGCGGGACAGACCCAACTAATGAAAAACTGTTTTTT
TRBJ1-1	-	TRBV10-3	few	CAIAPGRDRYTEAFF	TGTGCCATCGCCCCCGGTCGAGACAGGTACACTGAAGCTTTCTTT
TRBJ1-1	-	TRBV25-1	few	CASSEGGNEAFF	TGTGCCAGCAGTGAGGGCGGGAATGAAGCTTTCTTT
TRBJ2-5	-	TRBV7-2	-	CASSRQAAQETQYF	TGTGCCAGCAGCCGTCAAGCGGCCCAAGAGACCCAGTACTTC
TRBJ1-6	TRBD1	TRBV20-1	few	CSARALDRGGSYNSPLHF	TGCAGTGCTAGAGCCCTAGACAGGGGTGGATCCTATAATTCACCCCTCCACTTT
TRBJ1-1	-	TRBV9	-	CASSVGGARLDTEAFF	TGTGCCAGCAGCGTAGGGGGGGCGCGGCTGGACACTGAAGCTTTCTTT
TRBJ1-1	-	TRBV6-1	many	CASSEFGGMNTEAFF	TGTGCCAGCAGTGAATTCGGGGGGATGAACACTGAAGCTTTCTTT
TRBJ2-1	TRBD2	TRBV15	-	CATSRDLSGGANEQFF	TGTGCCACCAGCAGAGATCTTAGCGGGGGGGCCAATGAGCAGTTCTTC
TRBJ2-7	TRBD2	TRBV20-1	-	CSARGLAGGKIYERYF	TGCAGTGCCCGTGGCCTAGCGGGAGGGAAAATCTACGAGCGGTACTTC
TRBJ2-5	-	TRBV10-3	-	CATGGYQETQYF	TGTGCCACTGGGGGGTACCAAGAGACCCAGTACTTC
TRBJ2-7	TRBD1	TRBV6-1	few	CASIWDRGSYEQYF	TGTGCCAGCATTTGGGACAGGGGATCCTACGAGCAGTACTTC
TRBJ2-7	-	TRBV2	many	CASSGTPVHEQYF	TGTGCCAGCAGCGGGACTCCAGTCCACGAGCAGTACTTC
TRBJ2-6	TRBD2	TRBV6-2/TRBV6-3	many	CASSPRLAGISGANVLTF	TGTGCCAGCAGTCCCCGACTAGCGGGGATTTCTGGGGCCAACGTCCTGACTTTC
TRBJ1-2	TRBD1	TRBV11-3	many	CASSSFLRQGASGYTF	TGTGCCAGCAGCTCCTTCCTCCGACAGGGAGCGAGTGGCTACACCTTC
TRBJ1-2	-	TRBV12-3/TRBV12-4	few	CASSLIPGVLNYGYTF	TGTGCCAGCAGTTTAATCCCAGGGGTTCTTAACTATGGCTACACCTTC
TRBJ2-1	TRBD2	TRBV20-1	few	CSATTGTSGGQQFF	TGCAGTGCAACTACCGGGACTAGCGGGGGGCAGCAGTTCTTC
TRBJ2-3	-	TRBV20-1	few	CSATYRDLGADTQYF	TGCAGTGCCACATACCGGGATCTTGGGGCAGATACGCAGTATTTT
TRBJ2-1	-	TRBV28	-	CATQATSYNEQFF	TGTGCCACCCAGGCTACCTCCTACAATGAGCAGTTCTTC
TRBJ2-1	-	TRBV27	many	CASSSFLGAYNEQFF	TGTGCCAGCAGTTCATTTCTGGGGGCCTACAATGAGCAGTTCTTC
TRBJ1-1	-	TRBV30	many	CAWKYVLRNTEAFF	TGTGCCTGGAAATATGTTTTACGGAACACTGAAGCTTTCTTT